A single TCR beta chain is shown here with its context. These data are taken from a study of blood T cell repertoires in COVID-19. At the level of the study: COVID-19 samples, acute and convalescent, were from the United States, Italy and Spain.

V lost 0 bases and J lost 5, with 5 bases in between. The CDR3 has 12 amino acids. Germline lookup yields CDR1 MNHEY and CDR2 SVGAGI. The protocol was immunoSEQ multiplex PCR, while the TCRdb copy is restricted to in-frame clones and leaves out a portion. This sample yields about 61,000 clones, of which around nine tenths are seen a single time; about 22% belongs to the top ten. The clonotype originates from a woman in her 50s with active or convalescent COVID-19. The material sequenced was peripheral blood. The V call is TRBV6-5, the J call TRBJ2-7, with a weak D call TRBD2 (5 bases). The CDR3 nucleotides read TGTGCCAGCAGTTACTCCGGGGACGAGCAGTACTTC. Translated: CASSYSGDEQYF.